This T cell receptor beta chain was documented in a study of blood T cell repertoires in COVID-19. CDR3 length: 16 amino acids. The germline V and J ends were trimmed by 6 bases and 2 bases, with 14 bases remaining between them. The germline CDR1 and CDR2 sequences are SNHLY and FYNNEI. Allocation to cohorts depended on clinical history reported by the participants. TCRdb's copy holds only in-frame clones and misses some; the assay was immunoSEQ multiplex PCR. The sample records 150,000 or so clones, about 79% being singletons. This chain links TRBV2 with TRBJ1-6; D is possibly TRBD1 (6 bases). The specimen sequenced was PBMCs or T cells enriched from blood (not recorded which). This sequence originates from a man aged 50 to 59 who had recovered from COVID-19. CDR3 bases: TGTGCCAGCAGCCTTCAATGGACAGCCTATAATTCACCCCTCCACTTT. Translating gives CASSLQWTAYNSPLHF.